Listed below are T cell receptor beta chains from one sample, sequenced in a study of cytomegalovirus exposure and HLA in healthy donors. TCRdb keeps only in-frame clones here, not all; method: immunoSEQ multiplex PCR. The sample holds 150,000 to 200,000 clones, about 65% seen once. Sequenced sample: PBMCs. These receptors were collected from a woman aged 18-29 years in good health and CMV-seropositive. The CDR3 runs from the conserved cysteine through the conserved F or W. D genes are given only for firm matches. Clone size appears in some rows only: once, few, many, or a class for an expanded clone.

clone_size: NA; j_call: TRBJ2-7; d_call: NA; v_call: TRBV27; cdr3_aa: CASRRTLQGLYEQYF; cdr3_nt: TGTGCCAGCAGGAGGACCCTCCAGGGGCTATACGAGCAGTACTTC
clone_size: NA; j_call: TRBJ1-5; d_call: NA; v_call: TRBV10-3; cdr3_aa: CAIKGDLNQPQHF; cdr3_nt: TGTGCCATCAAGGGGGACCTCAATCAGCCCCAGCATTTT
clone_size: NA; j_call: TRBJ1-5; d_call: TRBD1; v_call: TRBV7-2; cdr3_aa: CASSSWTGFVGHSNQPQHF; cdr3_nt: TGTGCCAGCAGCTCCTGGACAGGTTTTGTAGGTCATAGCAATCAGCCCCAGCATTTT
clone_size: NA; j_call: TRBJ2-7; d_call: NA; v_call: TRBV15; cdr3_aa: CATSRAYAGGSYEQYF; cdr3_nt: TGTGCCACCAGCAGAGCATATGCAGGAGGCTCCTACGAGCAGTACTTC
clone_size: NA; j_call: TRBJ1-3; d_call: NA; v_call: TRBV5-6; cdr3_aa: CASSLGSGNSGNTIYF; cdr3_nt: TGTGCCAGCAGCTTGGGATCAGGGAACTCTGGAAACACCATATATTTT
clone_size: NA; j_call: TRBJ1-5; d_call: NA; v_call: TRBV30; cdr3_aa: CAWSAGQIQPQHF; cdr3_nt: TGTGCCTGGAGTGCTGGACAGATCCAGCCCCAGCATTTT
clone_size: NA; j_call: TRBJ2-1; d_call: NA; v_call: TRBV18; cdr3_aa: CASSPPGTFYEQFF; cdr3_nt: TGTGCCAGCTCACCACCGGGGACTTTCTATGAGCAGTTCTTC
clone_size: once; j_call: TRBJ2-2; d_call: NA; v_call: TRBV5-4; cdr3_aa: CASSLDAGSTGGLFF; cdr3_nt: TGTGCCAGCAGCTTGGATGCAGGGTCCACCGGGGGGCTGTTTTTT
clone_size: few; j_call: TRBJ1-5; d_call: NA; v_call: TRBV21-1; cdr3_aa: CATYRASRPQHF; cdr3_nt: TGTGCCACCTACAGGGCATCAAGGCCCCAGCATTTT
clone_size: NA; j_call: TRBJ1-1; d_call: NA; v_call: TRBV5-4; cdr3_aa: CASSLYGSRTEAFF; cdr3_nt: TGTGCCAGCAGCTTATACGGGAGCAGGACTGAAGCTTTCTTT
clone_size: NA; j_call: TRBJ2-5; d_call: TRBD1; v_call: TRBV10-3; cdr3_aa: CAISGQGDTQYF; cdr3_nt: TGTGCCATCAGTGGACAGGGAGACACCCAGTACTTC
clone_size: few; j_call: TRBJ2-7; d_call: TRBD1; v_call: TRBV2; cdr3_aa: CASKPGQVRSYEQYF; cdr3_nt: TGTGCCAGCAAGCCGGGACAGGTCCGCTCCTACGAGCAGTACTTC
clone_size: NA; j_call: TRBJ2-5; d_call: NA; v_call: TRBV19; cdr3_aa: CASSIGYGLAQETQYF; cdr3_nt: TGTGCCAGTAGTATTGGATACGGACTGGCCCAAGAGACCCAGTACTTC
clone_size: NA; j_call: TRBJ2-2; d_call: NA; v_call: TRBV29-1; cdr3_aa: CSVEGRMNTGELFF; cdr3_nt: TGCAGCGTTGAAGGGAGGATGAACACCGGGGAGCTGTTTTTT
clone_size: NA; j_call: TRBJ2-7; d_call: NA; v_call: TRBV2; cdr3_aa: CASSEGARLPGEQYF; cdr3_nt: TGTGCCAGCAGTGAAGGGGCGCGTCTTCCCGGCGAGCAGTACTTC
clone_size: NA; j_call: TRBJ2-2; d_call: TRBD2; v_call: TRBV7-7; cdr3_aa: CASSLSSGLTGELFF; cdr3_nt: TGTGCTAGCAGCTTATCTAGCGGCCTCACCGGGGAGCTGTTTTTT
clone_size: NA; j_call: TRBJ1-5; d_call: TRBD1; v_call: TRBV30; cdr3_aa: CAWSVQRATGGSTSNQPQHF; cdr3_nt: TGTGCCTGGAGTGTACAAAGGGCGACAGGGGGCTCTACTTCCAATCAGCCCCAGCATTTT